This T cell receptor (beta chain) derives from a study of T cells in localized non-small cell lung cancer. Sequenced by immunoSEQ multiplex PCR; TCRdb stores in-frame clones only, minus some. The data contain approximately 3,000 clones, approximately 25% of them singletons. The study, taken as a whole, reports: Clonality peaked in uninvolved adjacent lung rather than tumor.

This clone was found a few times. Its antigen is not identified. The source is a man aged 35 to 70 with stage III squamous cell lung carcinoma. This sample comprised normal lung tissue next to the tumor, obtained before any cancer treatment.

CDR3: CASRQGEGYGYTF. Here the CDR3 DNA reads TGTGCCAGTAGGCAGGGAGAGGGCTATGGCTACACCTTC. The chain recombines TRBV19 with TRBJ1-2, with D possibly being TRBD1 (5 bases). Trimming shortened V by 6 bases and J by 4 bases, and 12 bases separated the two germline ends. The CDR3 is 13 amino acids. The germline CDR1 and CDR2 sequences are LNHDA and SQIVND (reference sequence).